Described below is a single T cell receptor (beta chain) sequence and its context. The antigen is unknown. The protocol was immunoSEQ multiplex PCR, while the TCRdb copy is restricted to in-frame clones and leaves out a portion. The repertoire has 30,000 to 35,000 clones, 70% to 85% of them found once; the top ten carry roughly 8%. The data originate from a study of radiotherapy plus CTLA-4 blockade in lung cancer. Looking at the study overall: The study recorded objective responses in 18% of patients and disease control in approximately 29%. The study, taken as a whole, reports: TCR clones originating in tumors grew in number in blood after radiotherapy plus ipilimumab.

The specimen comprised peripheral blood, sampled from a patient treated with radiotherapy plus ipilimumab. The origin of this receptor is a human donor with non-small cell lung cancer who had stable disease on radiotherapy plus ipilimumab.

In DNA, the CDR3 is TGTGCCAGCAGTGACGCCGGGGCGGGCTGGACTGAAGCTTTCTTT. Amino acids: CASSDAGAGWTEAFF. V is TRBV2 and J is TRBJ1-1; TRBD1 might be the D (5 bases). This CDR3 region has 15 residues. From germline, CDR1 is SNHLY and CDR2 FYNNEI. Trimming left V 3 bases short and J 5 bases short, with 16 bases between.